The present TCR beta chain was sequenced within a study of T cells in Graves' hyperthyroidism and ophthalmopathy. Across the study: Peripheral blood was collected at initial diagnosis, before any treatment.

The source material, RNA transcripts, was used to amplify TCR beta CDR3 regions. HTBI primers were used for first-round RT-PCR of the TCR CDR3. TCRdb independently ran MiXCR on the multiplex PCR reads; one entry per CDR3 protein. Here the sample spans a few hundred thousand distinct CDR3 sequences, around 15% being singletons. The sample holds many counts of this clonotype. When ophthalmopathy did not progress within 18 months, Graves' hyperthyroidism was considered stable. Exclusion criteria comprised uncontrolled infection, other autoimmune disease, pregnancy or lactation. The authors obtained PBMCs from more than 8 ml of fresh peripheral blood. CDR3 size: 15 residues. The V gene's germline CDR1 is ENHRY and CDR2 SYGVKD. The V gene end was trimmed by 6 bases and the J gene end by 2 bases; junction bases not matched to a gene: 8.

V and J are TRBV10-3 and TRBJ2-3, with TRBD2 identical over 7 bases. The receptor was derived from a woman aged 18 to 35 with Graves' hyperthyroidism. The material sequenced was blood. In nucleotides, the CDR3 is TGTGCCATCAGGGCCCTAGCGGCAATCACAGATACGCAGTATTTT. Translation: CAIRALAAITDTQYF.